These 9 T cell receptor beta chains originate from one sample sequenced in a study of blood T cell repertoires in COVID-19. Produced via immunoSEQ multiplex PCR; TCRdb's table is partial and in-frame only. The profile shows more than 110,000 clones, about 82% of them singletons. Material: peripheral blood. These receptors originate from a woman of 80 years or more with active or convalescent COVID-19.

This clone was counted only a few times. The genes are TRBV11-1 and TRBJ2-7; D remains ambiguous. From germline, CDR1 is SGHAT and CDR2 FQDESV (reference sequence). This CDR3 is built from 13 residues. V lost 1 base, J lost 5 bases, and 9 bases lay in between. CDR3 sequence (DNA): TGTGCCAGCAGCTTAGTACTACAAAACGAGCAGTACTTC. It translates to CASSLVLQNEQYF.

This clone has a single count. This chain connects TRBV5-1 to TRBJ2-5, with 10 bases matching TRBD2. Germline CDR1 is SGHRS and CDR2 is YFSETQ. The CDR3 loop spans 15 amino acids. After removal of 4 bases from V and 3 bases from J, the junction contained 6 bases not matched to a gene. The CDR3 coding sequence is TGCGCCAGCAGCACCCGGACTAGCGGTAAAGAGACCCAGTACTTC. It yields the protein CASSTRTSGKETQYF.

The chain couples TRBV2 to TRBJ2-2, with TRBD1 matching over 9 bases. The V and J ends lost 5 bases and 4 bases, in that order; junction bases with no gene match: 5. In germline, CDR1 is SNHLY, CDR2 FYNNEI. This CDR3 is 15 amino acids long. The CDR3 loop is CASSRQGGSTGELFF. The CDR3 DNA reads as TGTGCCAGCAGTCGACAGGGGGGGAGCACCGGGGAGCTGTTTTTT.

This clone occurred many times. This chain joins TRBV12-5 and TRBJ1-5; 8 bases fit TRBD1. Germline-derived CDR1 and CDR2 are LGHNT and FRNRAP. This CDR3 has 14 residues. The V and J ends lost 1 base and 6 bases, in that order; junction bases with no gene match: 2. The CDR3 DNA reads as TGTGCTAGTGGTTTGGGACAGGGGTCTCAGCCCCAGCATTTT. Amino acids: CASGLGQGSQPQHF.

The V and J genes are TRBV6-5 and TRBJ2-2; D is perhaps TRBD2 (6 bases). The CDR3 contains 13 residues. Germline V gene lookup returns CDR1 MNHEY and CDR2 SVGAGI. Trimming removed 5 bases at V and 12 bases at J, with 16 bases between. The CDR3 is CASSRGRAGKLFF. DNA of the CDR3: TGTGCCAGCAGTAGAGGGCGGGCGGGGAAGCTGTTTTTT.

The chain has TRBV4-3 and TRBJ1-4; maybe TRBD1 (5 bases). This CDR3 is built from 15 residues. CDR1 is LGHNA and CDR2 is YSLEER in the germline V gene. Trimming pared 2 bases from V and 7 bases from J, leaving 14 bases between. CDR3 DNA sequence: TGCGCCAGCAGCCAATCCCCAGGGCGGGGTGAAAAACTGTTTTTT. It specifies CASSQSPGRGEKLFF.

The chain carries TRBV2 and TRBJ2-7; weak D call: TRBD1 (5 bases). Germline V gene lookup returns CDR1 SNHLY and CDR2 FYNNEI. CDR3 length equals 13 residues. The V end lost 4 bases, the J end lost 2 bases, and 9 bases lay between the germline ends. This CDR3 is CASSVQGTYEQYF. The CDR3 nucleotides are TGTGCCAGCAGTGTTCAGGGAACCTACGAGCAGTACTTC. Based on the CDR3 plus reference TRBV2 and TRBJ2-7, the full variable domain is EPEVTQTPSHQVTQMGQEVILRCVPISNHLYFYWYRQILGQKVEFLVSFYNNEISEKSEIFDDQFSVERPDGSNFTLKIRSTKLEDSAMYFCASSVQGTYEQYFGPGTRLTVT.

The chain combines TRBV6-1 with TRBJ1-4; tentatively, D is TRBD1 (5 bases). CDR1 is MNHNS, CDR2 SASEGT, per germline. Trimming stripped 3 bases from V and 0 bases from J, with 11 bases between. The CDR3 consists of 16 residues. CDR3 loop: CASSDLGGTTNEKLFF. CDR3 coding DNA: TGTGCCAGCAGTGATTTGGGGGGGACAACTAATGAAAAACTGTTTTTT.

The rearrangement joins TRBV10-3 to TRBJ1-5, with TRBD1 as a possible D gene (5 bases). The CDR3 covers 15 residues. Germline V gene data show CDR1 as ENHRY and CDR2 as SYGVKD. Trimming pared 0 bases from V and 6 bases from J, leaving 12 bases between. The CDR3 DNA reads as TGTGCCATCAGTGAGTCGTCTGGGGCCGGTCAGCCCCAGCATTTT. Translating it yields CAISESSGAGQPQHF.